These 22 T cell receptor beta chains originate from one sample sequenced in a study of blood T cell repertoires in COVID-19. Some clones are missing from TCRdb's copy, which holds only in-frame ones; the method was immunoSEQ multiplex PCR. This table holds under 250,000 clones, approximately 90% found once. Sequenced material: peripheral blood. These TCRs come from a woman aged 40-49 years with acute or convalescent COVID-19.

The chain employs TRBV6-5 and TRBJ2-3; no reliable D call. This CDR3 is built from 14 residues. Per germline, CDR1 MNHEY and CDR2 SVGAGI. Trimming removed 5 bases from V and 1 base from J, with 10 bases in between. The CDR3 reads CASSRFGRTDTQYF. CDR3 in DNA: TGTGCCAGCAGTCGTTTTGGGCGCACAGATACGCAGTATTTT.

The V gene is TRBV5-4, the J gene TRBJ2-1; 8 bases are a match to TRBD1. The CDR3 consists of 13 residues. Per germline, CDR1 SGHNT and CDR2 YYREEE (reference sequence). Trimming at V came to 5 bases and at J to 7 bases, leaving 5 bases not matched to a gene. CDR3 region: CASRVQGANEQFF. DNA for the CDR3: TGTGCCAGCAGGGTTCAGGGGGCAAATGAGCAGTTCTTC.

This clone was seen just once. The V and J genes are TRBV3-1 (or the pseudogene TRBV3-2) and TRBJ2-1; D remains ambiguous. Per the germline V gene, CDR1 is LGHDT and CDR2 is YNNKEL (reference sequence). Trimming pared 2 bases from V and 10 bases from J, leaving 9 bases between. The CDR3 spans 12 residues. The CDR3 region has the DNA TGTGCCAGCAGCCAACCTTCGAGGGAGCAGTTCTTC. It codes for CASSQPSREQFF.

The chain joins TRBV2 to TRBJ1-1, with D tentatively TRBD1 (5 bases). From germline, CDR1 is SNHLY and CDR2 FYNNEI. The V end was cut by 7 bases, the J end by 1 base, with 10 bases between. The CDR3 length is 13 residues. The CDR3 bases are TGTGCCAGCATTCGGACACGGAACACTGAAGCTTTCTTT. It yields the protein CASIRTRNTEAFF. The whole variable domain, remainder taken from reference TRBV2 and TRBJ1-1, is EPEVTQTPSHQVTQMGQEVILRCVPISNHLYFYWYRQILGQKVEFLVSFYNNEISEKSEIFDDQFSVERPDGSNFTLKIRSTKLEDSAMYFCASIRTRNTEAFFGQGTRLTVV.

The chain couples TRBV20-1 to TRBJ2-5; D remains ambiguous. CDR1 DFQATT and CDR2 SNEGSKA come from the germline V gene (reference sequence). The CDR3 sequence is 11 residues long. V was trimmed by 6 bases and J by 3 bases, leaving 8 bases between them. The CDR3 bases are TGCAGTGCACCAGAGGAAGAGACCCAGTACTTC. It encodes CSAPEEETQYF.

The CDR3 is CASSLAGGAANYGYTF. CDR3 coding DNA: TGCGCCAGCAGCTTGGCAGGGGGCGCGGCTAACTATGGCTACACCTTC. The rearrangement uses TRBV5-1 and TRBJ1-2; 8 positions agree with TRBD1. The CDR3 sequence is 16 residues long. Germline CDR1 is SGHRS and CDR2 is YFSETQ. V was pared by 0 bases and J by 0 bases, with 4 bases of the junction left unmatched.

The CDR3 spells CATSDWGGGGGKDTQYF. The CDR3 bases are TGTGCCACCAGTGATTGGGGTGGCGGGGGGGGAAAAGATACGCAGTATTTT. V is TRBV24-1 and J is TRBJ2-3; 9 bases are a match to TRBD2. Unmatched junction bases numbered 10, after V lost 2 bases and J lost 5 bases. Per the germline V gene, CDR1 is KGHDR and CDR2 is SFDVKD. This CDR3 region has 17 residues.

The chain recombines TRBV10-3 with TRBJ1-1, with D tentatively TRBD1 (5 bases). Trimming removed 5 bases from V and 7 bases from J, with 14 bases in between. This CDR3 is built from 13 residues. Germline CDR1 reads ENHRY; CDR2 reads SYGVKD. As DNA, the CDR3 is TGTGCCATCAGTCCGACGGGACTGGGTGAAGCTTTCTTT. Amino acids: CAISPTGLGEAFF.

As DNA, the CDR3 is TGTGCCAGCAGCGTAGCTTTGACCAGGGGGGACGCTGAAGCTTTCTTT. It codes for CASSVALTRGDAEAFF. The chain combines TRBV9 with TRBJ1-1; 7 positions agree with TRBD1. J lost 6 bases, V lost 0 bases, and 11 bases had no gene match. CDR3 size: 16 residues. The germline CDR1 and CDR2 sequences are SGDLS and YYNGEE.

The chain joins TRBV27 to TRBJ1-1; 8 nucleotides match TRBD1. The CDR3 runs to 12 residues. Germline V gene data show CDR1 as MNHEY and CDR2 as SMNVEV (reference sequence). The trim removed 4 bases at V and 10 bases at J, leaving 5 bases unmatched. The CDR3 bases are TGTGCCAGCAGTTCCACAGGGGGGGTAGCTTTCTTT. This sequence encodes CASSSTGGVAFF.

The CDR3 here is CASSQNRQGTARYGYTF. CDR3 DNA sequence: TGTGCCAGCAGCCAAAATAGACAGGGAACGGCTCGCTATGGCTACACCTTC. The chain carries TRBV14 and TRBJ1-2; TRBD1 aligns across 7 bases. CDR3 size: 17 residues. From germline, CDR1 is SGHDN and CDR2 FVKESK. Losses at the gene ends were 2 bases for V and 4 bases for J; bases not matched to a gene: 13.

J is TRBJ2-7 and V is TRBV7-2; D might be TRBD2 (5 bases). The V end was cut by 1 base, the J end by 2 bases, with 9 bases between. Germline CDR1 is SGHTA and CDR2 is FQGNSA. CDR3 length: 14 residues. The CDR3 DNA sequence: TGTGCCAGCAGCTTAGTTAGCGCGGCCTACGAGCAGTACGTC. This translates into CASSLVSAAYEQYV.

The gene calls are TRBV3-1 (or the pseudogene TRBV3-2) and TRBJ2-1; a possible D gene is TRBD2 (7 bases). Trimming removed 1 base at V and 9 bases at J, with 16 bases between. The CDR3 runs 15 residues. Germline CDR1 reads LGHDT; CDR2 reads YNNKEL (reference sequence). CDR3 amino acids: CASSQGRGGSFEQFF. CDR3 sequence (DNA): TGTGCCAGCAGCCAAGGGAGGGGGGGAAGTTTTGAGCAGTTCTTC.

The sample holds one count of this clone. The chain combines TRBV3-1 (or the pseudogene TRBV3-2) with TRBJ1-3; no firm D call. This CDR3 contains 15 residues. Germline CDR1 is LGHDT and CDR2 is YNNKEL (reference sequence). The ends were cut back, 3 bases at V and 9 bases at J, with 18 bases in the middle. This CDR3 reads CASSHPLGGSGTIYF. The CDR3 bases are TGTGCCAGCAGCCACCCGCTAGGAGGGAGTGGCACCATATATTTT.

The genes are TRBV6-1 and TRBJ1-5; possibly TRBD1 for D (5 bases). CDR3 size: 16 residues. V was shortened by 4 bases and J by 0 bases, with 13 bases between the two germline ends. Germline CDR1 MNHNS, CDR2 SASEGT. The CDR3 bases are TGTGCCAGCAGTGCCCGACAGTTATATAGCAATCAGCCCCAGCATTTT. Protein product: CASSARQLYSNQPQHF.

This chain joins TRBV15 and TRBJ2-3; TRBD1 might be the D (6 bases). This CDR3 spans 12 amino acids. In germline, CDR1 is LNHNV, CDR2 YYDKDF (reference sequence). V was pared by 4 bases and J by 11 bases, with 13 bases between. The DNA for the CDR3 is TGTGCCACCAGCAACGTAGGGGGAAGGCAGTATTTT. It encodes CATSNVGGRQYF.

The rearrangement joins TRBV27 to TRBJ2-2; D possibly corresponds to TRBD1 (6 bases). Per the germline V gene, CDR1 is MNHEY and CDR2 is SMNVEV (reference sequence). V was shortened by 2 bases and J by 3 bases, with 7 bases between the two germline ends. The CDR3 is made up of 14 amino acids. DNA for the CDR3: TGTGCCAGCAGTTTAACAGGGTACACCGGGGAGCTGTTTTTT. It encodes CASSLTGYTGELFF.

The rearrangement uses TRBV3-1 (or the pseudogene TRBV3-2) and TRBJ2-5; D possibly corresponds to TRBD2 (6 bases). V lost 5 bases, J lost 4 bases, and 14 bases lay in between. CDR3 size: 14 residues. CDR1 is LGHDT, CDR2 YNNKEL, per germline (reference sequence). The CDR3 DNA follows: TGTGCCAGCAGCACAAACGGGGGAGGAGAGACCCAGTACTTC. This gives the protein CASSTNGGGETQYF.

This clone was seen just once. This chain uses TRBV3-1 (or the pseudogene TRBV3-2) with TRBJ2-2; TRBD2 matches at 7 bases. CDR3 length: 15 residues. Per the germline V gene, CDR1 is LGHDT and CDR2 is YNNKEL (reference sequence). The ends lost 2 bases at V and 4 bases at J; junction bases unmatched: 4. The CDR3 is CASSQTRGITGELFF. As DNA, the CDR3 is TGTGCCAGCAGCCAAACGCGGGGGATCACCGGGGAGCTGTTTTTT.

The V gene is TRBV3-1 (or the pseudogene TRBV3-2), the J gene TRBJ1-5, with a tentative D call TRBD1 (6 bases). V dropped 3 bases and J dropped 7 bases, with 16 bases sitting between them. Germline V lookup: CDR1 LGHDT, CDR2 YNNKEL (reference sequence). The CDR3 runs 15 residues. The CDR3 loop reads CASSQDPGARQPQHF. CDR3 sequence (DNA): TGTGCCAGCAGCCAGGACCCAGGGGCACGGCAGCCCCAGCATTTT.

The CDR3 sequence is CASSPQRNRETQYF. CDR3 bases: TGTGCCAGTAGCCCCCAGAGGAATAGAGAGACCCAGTACTTC. This rearrangement joins TRBV19 to TRBJ2-5, with no clear D. This CDR3 spans 14 amino acids. Germline V gives CDR1 LNHDA, CDR2 SQIVND (reference sequence). The V end was cut by 6 bases, the J end by 4 bases, with 15 bases between.

This clone was seen a handful of times. The rearrangement uses TRBV13 and TRBJ2-2, with D tentatively TRBD2 (6 bases). Trimming took 4 bases from V and 4 from J, leaving 22 bases between them. From germline, CDR1 is PRHDT and CDR2 FYEKMQ (reference sequence). This CDR3 has 18 residues. The CDR3 nucleotides read TGTGCCAGCAGCTACTCCCGACAGACATTGGGGGGCACCGGGGAGCTGTTTTTT. It encodes CASSYSRQTLGGTGELFF. The complete variable domain, with remaining parts taken from reference TRBV13 and TRBJ2-2, reads AAGVIQSPRHLIKEKRETATLKCYPIPRHDTVYWYQQGPGQDPQFLISFYEKMQSDKGSIPDRFSAQQFSDYHSELNMSSLELGDSALYFCASSYSRQTLGGTGELFFGEGSRLTVL.